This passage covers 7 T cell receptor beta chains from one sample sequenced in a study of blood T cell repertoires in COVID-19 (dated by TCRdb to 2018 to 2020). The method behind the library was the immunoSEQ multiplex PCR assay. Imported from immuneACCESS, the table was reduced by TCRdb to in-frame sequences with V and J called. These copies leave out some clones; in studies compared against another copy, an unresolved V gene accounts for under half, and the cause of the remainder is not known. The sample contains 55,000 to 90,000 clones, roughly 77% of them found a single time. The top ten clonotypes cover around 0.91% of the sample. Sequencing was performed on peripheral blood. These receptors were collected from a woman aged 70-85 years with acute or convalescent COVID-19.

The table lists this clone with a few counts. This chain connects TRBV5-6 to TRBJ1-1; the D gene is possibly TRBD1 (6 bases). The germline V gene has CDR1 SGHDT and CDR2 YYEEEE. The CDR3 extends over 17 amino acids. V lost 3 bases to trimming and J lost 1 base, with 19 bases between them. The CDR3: CASSSDKTGLRNTEAFF. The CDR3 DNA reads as TGTGCCAGCAGCTCTGATAAAACAGGGCTCAGGAACACTGAAGCTTTCTTT.

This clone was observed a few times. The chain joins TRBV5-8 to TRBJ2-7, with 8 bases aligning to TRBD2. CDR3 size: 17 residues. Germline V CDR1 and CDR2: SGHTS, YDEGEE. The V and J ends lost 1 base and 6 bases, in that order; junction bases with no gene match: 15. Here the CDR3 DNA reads TGTGCCAGCAGCTTGAGGCGGGGGGCCACTCACTCGGGCGAGCAGTACTTC. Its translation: CASSLRRGATHSGEQYF.

CDR3 amino acids: CASSIASGASGANVLTF. In DNA, the CDR3 is TGTGCCAGTAGTATCGCTAGCGGGGCTTCTGGGGCCAACGTCCTGACTTTC. The V call is TRBV19, the J call TRBJ2-6; TRBD2 matches at 9 bases. The ends lost 3 bases at V and 1 base at J; junction bases unmatched: 4. The CDR3 loop spans 17 amino acids. Per the germline V gene, CDR1 is LNHDA and CDR2 is SQIVND (reference sequence).

The DNA for the CDR3 is TGTGCCAGCAGCCTAATGGGACTAGCGGGCTCCCCGGCCAATGAGCAGTTCTTC. Translated: CASSLMGLAGSPANEQFF. This chain connects TRBV7-8 to TRBJ2-1, with 12 positions matching TRBD2. With 5 bases clipped from V and 6 bases from J, the junction kept 14 bases outside the gene matches. The CDR3 has 18 residues. In germline, CDR1 is SGHVS, CDR2 FQNEAQ.

CDR3 DNA sequence: TGTGCCAGCAGTTTAATATCAGTTCCGGGAGCTTTCTTT. Translation: CASSLISVPGAFF. This chain joins TRBV28 and TRBJ1-1; D not certain. Germline V gene lookup returns CDR1 MDHEN and CDR2 SYDVKM. V was cut by 2 bases and J by 10 bases, with 14 bases left in between. This CDR3 comprises 13 residues.

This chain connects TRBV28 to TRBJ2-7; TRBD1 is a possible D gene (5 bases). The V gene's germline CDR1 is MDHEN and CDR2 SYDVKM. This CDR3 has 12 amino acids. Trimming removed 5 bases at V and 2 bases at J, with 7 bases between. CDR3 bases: TGTGCCAGCAGTCGGACAACCTACGAGCAGTACTTC. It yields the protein CASSRTTYEQYF.

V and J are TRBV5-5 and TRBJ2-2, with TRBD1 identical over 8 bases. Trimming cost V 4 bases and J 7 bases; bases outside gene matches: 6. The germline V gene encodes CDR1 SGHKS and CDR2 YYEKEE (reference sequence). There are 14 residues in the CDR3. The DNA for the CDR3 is TGTGCCAGCAGCCTCAGGGGGCATAACGGGGAGCTGTTTTTT. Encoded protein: CASSLRGHNGELFF.